One sample yielded the 21 T cell receptor beta chains listed below, sequenced in a study of blood T cell repertoires in COVID-19. Sequencing used immunoSEQ multiplex PCR; TCRdb keeps in-frame clones, though not all of them. This table has around 380,000 clones, around 87% appearing once. The specimen sequenced was PBMCs or T cells enriched from blood (not recorded which). Every receptor here comes from a man aged 25 to 40 who had recovered from COVID-19.

As for this clone: In the same sample, other DNA sequences code for this CDR3. The chain is built from TRBV12-3 or TRBV12-4 and TRBJ1-1; D is unresolved. The CDR3 contains 11 residues. Trimming removed 2 bases at V and 5 bases at J, with 3 bases between. CDR3 DNA sequence: TGTGCCAGCAGTTTATATACTGAAGCTTTCTTT. Its translation: CASSLYTEAFF.

This chain uses TRBV25-1 with TRBJ1-1, with D perhaps TRBD1 (5 bases). The length of the CDR3 is 15 residues. V was shortened by 5 bases and J by 6 bases, with 19 bases between the two germline ends. CDR1 and CDR2 (germline): MGHDK, SYGVNS. CDR3 DNA: TGTGCCAGCAGTTATGGGGCCAGCTTAGGACCTGAAGCTTTCTTT. This gives the protein CASSYGASLGPEAFF.

V and J are TRBV12-3 or TRBV12-4 and TRBJ1-1; a possible D gene is TRBD1 (5 bases). V lost 7 bases to trimming and J lost 7 bases, with 16 bases between them. The CDR3 length is 13 residues. The CDR3 loop is CASNFGGMSEAFF. CDR3 coding DNA: TGTGCCAGCAACTTCGGGGGGATGAGTGAAGCTTTCTTT.

The rearrangement joins TRBV6-5 to TRBJ2-5; D is perhaps TRBD1 (5 bases). Trimming removed 4 bases at V and 7 bases at J, with 13 bases between. Germline CDR1 reads MNHEY; CDR2 reads SVGAGI. CDR3 size: 13 residues. Written as DNA, the CDR3 is TGTGCCAGCAGTTTTGACTTTGGGGCGACCCAGTACTTC. Translated: CASSFDFGATQYF.

V gene TRBV29-1 combines with J gene TRBJ1-2, with D unclear. The ends were cut back, 4 bases at V and 4 bases at J, with 10 bases in the middle. The CDR3 length is 12 residues. CDR1 and CDR2 from the germline V gene are SQVTM and ANQGSEA. CDR3 nucleotide sequence: TGCAGCGTTGGGGAGGGCGGCTATGGCTACACCTTC. Translation: CSVGEGGYGYTF.

The chain links TRBV5-1 to TRBJ1-4; weak D call: TRBD1 (6 bases). Germline V gene lookup returns CDR1 SGHRS and CDR2 YFSETQ. This CDR3 comprises 13 residues. Trimming cost V 4 bases and J 10 bases, with 14 bases left between them. CDR3 amino acids: CASSLAGDGKLFF. The CDR3 bases are TGCGCCAGCAGCCTAGCAGGGGATGGAAAACTGTTTTTT.

Regarding this clone: This sample also contains other DNA sequences that code for the same CDR3. The rearrangement uses TRBV5-1 and TRBJ2-7, with 8 bases fitting TRBD1. The V segment lost 0 bases and the J segment 5 bases; nucleotides outside the gene matches: 4. Germline-derived CDR1 and CDR2 are SGHRS and YFSETQ. The CDR3 is 14 amino acids. CDR3 in amino acids: CASSLGQGADEQYF. The CDR3 bases are TGCGCCAGCAGCTTGGGTCAGGGGGCAGACGAGCAGTACTTC.

V gene TRBV7-2 combines with J gene TRBJ1-6, with 7 nucleotides matching TRBD1. Germline-derived CDR1 and CDR2 are SGHTA and FQGNSA. V dropped 6 bases and J dropped 6; count of bases not matched to a gene: 2. The length of the CDR3 is 13 residues. CDR3 bases: TGTGCCAGCAGAACAGGGGTTAATTCACCCCTCCACTTT. The encoded protein is CASRTGVNSPLHF.

V is TRBV25-1 and J is TRBJ2-1; the match to TRBD1 covers 10 bases. Germline V gene sequence: CDR1 MGHDK, CDR2 SYGVNS. This CDR3 comprises 17 residues. The J segment lost 7 bases and the V segment lost 5 bases, leaving 14 bases of the junction unmatched. The CDR3 protein is CASSPPPGQGDWNEQFF. The CDR3 DNA follows: TGTGCCAGCAGTCCTCCTCCAGGACAGGGGGATTGGAATGAGCAGTTCTTC.

V usage is TRBV5-1 and J usage is TRBJ2-3, with a weak D call TRBD1 (6 bases). The CDR3 runs 13 residues. V lost 0 bases to trimming and J lost 4 bases, with 6 bases between them. CDR1 is SGHRS and CDR2 is YFSETQ in the germline V gene. CDR3 DNA: TGCGCCAGCAGCTTGGACAGGGCAGATACGCAGTATTTT. This gives the protein CASSLDRADTQYF.

The chain links TRBV4-1 to TRBJ2-1; 8 bases map to TRBD2. The CDR3 loop spans 17 amino acids. Trimming at V came to 2 bases and at J to 9 bases, leaving 15 bases not matched to a gene. CDR1 and CDR2 from the germline V gene are MGHRA and YSYEKL. The CDR3 sequence is CASSQWGAGAMAGEQFF. DNA for the CDR3: TGCGCCAGCAGCCAATGGGGAGCGGGGGCTATGGCTGGTGAGCAGTTCTTC.

This sequence joins TRBV7-9 and TRBJ1-4, with a possible D match to TRBD1 (5 bases). Germline CDR1 reads SEHNR; CDR2 reads FQNEAQ (reference sequence). V lost 5 bases and J lost 7, with 17 bases in between. The CDR3 totals 15 residues. This CDR3 is CASSPDGGGVEKLFF. CDR3 bases: TGTGCCAGCAGCCCAGACGGGGGAGGGGTTGAAAAACTGTTTTTT. Variable domain in full (rest from reference TRBV7-9 and TRBJ1-4): DTGVSQNPRHKITKRGQNVTFRCDPISEHNRLYWYRQTLGQGPEFLTYFQNEAQLEKSRLLSDRFSAERPKGSFSTLEIQRTEQGDSAMYLCASSPDGGGVEKLFFGSGTQLSVL.

The chain recombines TRBV30 with TRBJ1-3; TRBD1 is a possible D gene (5 bases). CDR1 GTSNPN and CDR2 SVGIG come from the germline V gene (reference sequence). CDR3 length equals 13 residues. V was cut by 2 bases and J by 0 bases, with 5 bases left in between. The chain's CDR3 is CAWSQGSGNTIYF. The CDR3 nucleotides read TGTGCCTGGAGTCAGGGCTCTGGAAACACCATATATTTT. Complete variable domain (other parts from reference TRBV30 and TRBJ1-3): SQTIHQWPATLVQPVGSPLSLECTVEGTSNPNLYWYRQAAGRGLQLLFYSVGIGQISSEVPQNLSASRPQDRQFILSSKKLLLSDSGFYLCAWSQGSGNTIYFGEGSWLTVV.

This chain joins TRBV6-1 and TRBJ1-2; a weak D match, TRBD1 (5 bases). This CDR3 region has 17 residues. V dropped 3 bases and J dropped 4 bases, with 21 bases sitting between them. Per the germline V gene, CDR1 is MNHNS and CDR2 is SASEGT. The CDR3 here is CASSDEAGRGYLYGYTF. CDR3 nucleotide sequence: TGTGCCAGCAGTGACGAGGCGGGACGGGGATACCTCTATGGCTACACCTTC.

This chain uses TRBV2 with TRBJ2-7; no reliable D call. CDR1 is SNHLY and CDR2 is FYNNEI in the germline V gene. V shed 4 bases and J shed 3 bases, with 13 bases lying between them. The CDR3 runs to 14 residues. For the CDR3, the DNA is TGTGCCAGCAGTGCAGGTAGATATTTCTACGAGCAGTACTTC. Its protein is CASSAGRYFYEQYF. Drawing the rest from reference TRBV2 and TRBJ2-7, the complete variable domain is EPEVTQTPSHQVTQMGQEVILRCVPISNHLYFYWYRQILGQKVEFLVSFYNNEISEKSEIFDDQFSVERPDGSNFTLKIRSTKLEDSAMYFCASSAGRYFYEQYFGPGTRLTVT.

The rearrangement joins TRBV19 to TRBJ2-5; tentatively, D is TRBD1 (5 bases). The germline CDR1 and CDR2 sequences are LNHDA and SQIVND (reference sequence). Between the trimmed V and J ends, which lost 5 bases and 4 bases, there was a span of 17 bases. The CDR3 loop spans 15 amino acids. The CDR3 loop is CASSRRRLGVETQYF. CDR3 sequence (DNA): TGTGCCAGTAGTCGACGACGATTAGGGGTAGAGACCCAGTACTTC.

This clone was seen once. As DNA, the CDR3 is TGTGCCAGCAAGACTAGCGGGTCCCTAGGCGATGAGCAGTTCTTC. Amino acids: CASKTSGSLGDEQFF. This chain connects TRBV7-6 to TRBJ2-1, with 10 nucleotides matching TRBD2. Germline CDR1 is SGHVS and CDR2 is FNYEAQ. This CDR3 region has 15 residues. V trimming: 7 bases; J trimming: 8 bases; junction bases outside the gene matches: 11.

This chain connects TRBV15 to TRBJ1-5, with 10 bases that match TRBD1. This CDR3 is built from 15 residues. Germline V lookup: CDR1 LNHNV, CDR2 YYDKDF (reference sequence). V was pared by 4 bases and J by 1 base, with 1 base of the junction left unmatched. This CDR3 is CATSTDRGSNQPQHF. As DNA, the CDR3 is TGTGCCACCAGCACGGACAGGGGGAGCAATCAGCCCCAGCATTTT.

This clone has only a few counts. This sequence joins TRBV9 and TRBJ1-1; D is ambiguous. The CDR3 is made up of 13 amino acids. Trimming stripped 0 bases from V and 3 bases from J, with 6 bases between. Germline assignment: CDR1 SGDLS and CDR2 YYNGEE. CDR3 amino acids: CASSVGEYTEAFF. The DNA for the CDR3 is TGTGCCAGCAGCGTAGGGGAGTACACTGAAGCTTTCTTT. Full variable domain (rest looked up from reference TRBV9 and TRBJ1-1): DSGVTQTPKHLITATGQRVTLRCSPRSGDLSVYWYQQSLDQGLQFLIQYYNGEERAKGNILERFSAQQFPDLHSELNLSSLELGDSALYFCASSVGEYTEAFFGQGTRLTVV.

The rearrangement joins TRBV6-1 to TRBJ1-2, with D unresolved. There are 13 residues in the CDR3. Trimming removed 2 bases at V and 5 bases at J, with 9 bases between. CDR1 and CDR2 from the germline V gene are MNHNS and SASEGT. The CDR3 loop reads CASSEIPGYGYTF. In DNA, the CDR3 is TGTGCCAGCAGTGAAATACCCGGTTATGGCTACACCTTC.

On this clone: Other DNA variants within this sample encode the same CDR3. J is TRBJ1-1 and V is TRBV19; D is possibly TRBD1 (5 bases). Trimming cost V 6 bases and J 4 bases, with 12 bases left between them. The CDR3 sequence is 13 residues long. Germline CDR1 reads LNHDA; CDR2 reads SQIVND (reference sequence). The DNA for the CDR3 is TGTGCCAGTAGGCCCCAGGGTAGCACTGAAGCTTTCTTT. Its translation: CASRPQGSTEAFF. The full variable domain, in which reference TRBV19 and TRBJ1-1 provide the parts outside the CDR3, is DGGITQSPKYLFRKEGQNVTLSCEQNLNHDAMYWYRQDPGQGLRLIYYSQIVNDFQKGDIAEGYSVSREKKESFPLTVTSAQKNPTAFYLCASRPQGSTEAFFGQGTRLTVV.